The T cell receptor beta chain under discussion was sequenced for a study of blood T cell repertoires in COVID-19. The overall study: The analysed material was cDNA or gDNA that came from T cells, B-cell-depleted T cells, or PBMCs.

TCRdb keeps only in-frame clones here, not all; method: immunoSEQ multiplex PCR. The data contain roughly 320,000 clones, approximately 85% of them singletons. V dropped 6 bases and J dropped 10; count of bases not matched to a gene: 10. The CDR3 contains 13 residues. Germline V gives CDR1 SNHLY, CDR2 FYNNEI. This clone has a single count. The clonotype comes from a human donor in a cohort sampled during active COVID-19. The chain has TRBV2 and TRBJ2-3; 7 bases map to TRBD1. Sample: peripheral blood. The CDR3 DNA reads as TGTGCCAGCAGCAACAGGGGCCTCACATCGCAGTATTTT. Its protein product is CASSNRGLTSQYF.